The 8 T cell receptor beta chains presented below share a single source sample, sequenced in a study of human T cells and chemical hapten exposure. One entry per CDR3 protein results from TCRdb running MiXCR on the RACE reads. Here the sample spans roughly 48,000 distinct CDR3 sequences, 4.4% being singletons. The time point here: healthy volunteer bleed at 2 weeks. Total RNA was isolated from unfractionated whole blood. The sample consisted of whole blood. The receptors originated from a human donor in good health. Some clones in this sample may be carry-over from other donors' samples.

There are a few counts of this clonotype. The chain has TRBV11-2 and TRBJ1-3; 11 positions match TRBD1. The CDR3 runs 17 residues. CDR1 SGHAT and CDR2 FQNNGV come from the germline V gene. V trimming: 6 bases; J trimming: 5 bases; junction bases outside the gene matches: 12. The CDR3 sequence is CASRYLADRGPRNTIYF. As DNA, the CDR3 is TGTGCCAGCAGATATTTGGCGGACAGGGGGCCGAGAAACACCATATATTTT.

The table lists this clonotype with many counts. V is TRBV14 and J is TRBJ2-1; D possibly matches TRBD1 or TRBD2 (5 bases each). Germline V CDR1 and CDR2: SGHDN, FVKESK. The V end lost 1 base, the J end lost 6 bases, and 16 bases lay between the germline ends. This CDR3 spans 16 amino acids. The CDR3 here is CASSQVPGWGFNEQFF. Written as DNA, the CDR3 is TGTGCCAGCAGCCAAGTTCCAGGGTGGGGGTTCAATGAGCAGTTCTTC.

This clonotype was seen a handful of times. V is TRBV27 and J is TRBJ1-1, with 8 nucleotides matching TRBD1. This CDR3 has 18 amino acids. Germline CDR1 reads MNHEY; CDR2 reads SMNVEV (reference sequence). The V segment lost 6 bases and the J segment 3 bases; nucleotides outside the gene matches: 18. The CDR3 loop reads CASSARGARTGIDTEAFF. CDR3 sequence (DNA): TGTGCCAGCAGCGCGAGGGGGGCGCGGACAGGGATAGACACTGAAGCTTTCTTT.

This clonotype has ten or more counts. The rearrangement links TRBV20-1 to TRBJ1-1; 8 nucleotides match TRBD1. The CDR3 is 14 amino acids. Germline CDR1 DFQATT, CDR2 SNEGSKA (reference sequence). V gave up 5 bases and J gave up 6 bases; unmatched junction bases: 11. CDR3 sequence (DNA): TGCAGTGCTGGGGACCAGGGGGCGCGCTCTGAAGCTTTCTTT. The encoded protein is CSAGDQGARSEAFF.

Only a few counts were recorded for this clonotype. The chain has TRBV27 and TRBJ2-5, with 13 bases matching TRBD2. The CDR3 is 15 amino acids. Trimming took 8 bases from V and 3 from J; bases not matched to a gene: 6. Per the germline V gene, CDR1 is MNHEY and CDR2 is SMNVEV (reference sequence). CDR3 residues: CASGLGLAGEETQYF. In DNA, the CDR3 is TGTGCCAGCGGGCTTGGACTAGCGGGGGAAGAGACCCAGTACTTC.

The table lists this clonotype with many counts. The chain joins TRBV6-5 to TRBJ1-1; TRBD1 matches 10 bases. J was trimmed by 5 bases and V by 6 bases; bases with no gene match: 12. This CDR3 spans 16 amino acids. From germline, CDR1 is MNHEY and CDR2 SVGAGI. CDR3 loop: CASSRIIGQGGTEAFF. The CDR3, as DNA: TGTGCCAGCAGCCGCATTATCGGACAGGGGGGAACTGAAGCTTTCTTT.

The chain carries TRBV12-3 or TRBV12-4 and TRBJ2-3; no clear D. V lost 5 bases and J lost 5, with 17 bases in between. The CDR3 runs to 15 residues. This CDR3 reads CASSPPSVGIDTQYF. The CDR3 DNA is TGTGCCAGCAGTCCCCCCTCGGTAGGAATAGATACGCAGTATTTT.

The chain joins TRBV29-1 to TRBJ2-7; a weak D match, TRBD1 (6 bases). The CDR3 loop spans 13 amino acids. The V end was cut by 1 base, the J end by 5 bases, with 12 bases between. Germline V gene lookup returns CDR1 SQVTM and CDR2 ANQGSEA. CDR3 region: CSVEAPTGHEQYF. CDR3 sequence (DNA): TGCAGCGTTGAAGCCCCAACAGGGCACGAGCAGTACTTC.